The present T cell receptor (beta chain) was sequenced within a study of cytomegalovirus exposure and HLA in healthy donors. This CDR3 has 14 amino acids. V shed 3 bases and J shed 2 bases, with 11 bases lying between them. Germline CDR1 GTSNPN, CDR2 SVGIG (reference sequence). General observations from the study: The authors enumerated over 150 TCR beta chains as linked to cytomegalovirus. A classifier reportedly called cytomegalovirus status with high sensitivity and specificity.

Libraries were prepared by immunoSEQ multiplex PCR; TCRdb keeps only in-frame clonotypes and omits some of them. The sample consists of about 170,000 clones, around nine tenths of them appearing once. With regard to this clone: Its antigen is not identified.

The donors were part of the validation cohort, which consisted of over a hundred subjects and was separate from the first cohort of around 620 subjects. This TCR derives from a woman younger than 30 in good health and CMV-seropositive. Sequenced: PBMCs. The gene calls are TRBV30 and TRBJ1-3; a possible D gene is TRBD1 (6 bases). The CDR3 loop reads CAWSANRAGNTIYF. In DNA form, the CDR3 reads TGTGCCTGGAGCGCAAACAGGGCTGGAAACACCATATATTTT.